What follows describes a single T cell receptor (beta chain). Its antigen is not known. These data belong to a study of monozygotic twins with inflammatory bowel disease. Regarding the study as a whole: A reduction in TCRbeta diversity (inverse Simpson) was seen in IBD patients relative to healthy co-twins.

A template switching step added UMIs, each with a 6-nucleotide sample barcode. TCRdb re-called the 5' RACE reads; one entry per CDR3 protein, DNA not given. Here the sample table reports 210,000 or so distinct CDR3 sequences. This CDR3 is built from 13 residues. The germline V gene has CDR1 SQVTM and CDR2 ANQGSEA. The rearrangement uses TRBV29-1 and TRBJ1-1; lacking DNA, the TRBD1 call made by TCRdb goes unchecked. What was sequenced was blood. The TCR comes from a human donor with ulcerative colitis or Crohn's disease, or a healthy co-twin of an affected twin (not recorded which). CDR3 region: CSSSGMSGTEAFF.